A selection of T cell receptor beta chains follows, all from one sample in a study of T-cell memory formation after mild COVID-19. Using its own MiXCR run on the 5' RACE reads, TCRdb lists one record per CDR3 protein. The sample holds fewer than 300,000 distinct CDR3 sequences, roughly 17% seen once. Source material: PBMCs or a T cell subset sorted from them (not recorded which). The origin of the receptors is a man aged 18 to 30 who had mild COVID-19 (a few samples of this study predate the infection). Cell type and time point are not known. CDR3s include the opening cysteine and the closing phenylalanine or tryptophan. The order of the fields is D gene, V gene, J gene, CDR3 protein. D genes are given only for firm matches.

.,TRBV28,TRBJ2-2,CASSSHQVLSGELFF
.,TRBV9,TRBJ2-7,CASSGAAGVEQYF
.,TRBV7-3,TRBJ2-2,CASSPGFPGELFF
TRBD2,TRBV24-1,TRBJ2-1,CATSGGGGAYNEQFF
.,TRBV4-2,TRBJ2-3,CASSQVARGATDTQYF
TRBD1,TRBV9,TRBJ2-1,CASTPQGAYNEQFF
.,TRBV6-5,TRBJ1-1,CASYAVFTEAFF
.,TRBV20-1,TRBJ2-3,CSATPPGTDTQYF
.,TRBV20-1,TRBJ2-1,CSASGGGPYNEQFF
TRBD1,TRBV12-3/TRBV12-4,TRBJ2-1,CASSLTGQRYNEQFF
.,TRBV5-1,TRBJ2-3,CASSLEQLGTDTQYF
.,TRBV29-1,TRBJ2-1,CSVYRRREQFF
.,TRBV6-1,TRBJ2-7,CASAEGEFEQYF
.,TRBV3-1,TRBJ2-3,CASSPGPGRPSTDTQYF
.,TRBV5-1,TRBJ1-1,CASSLTQVNTEAFF
TRBD2,TRBV7-2,TRBJ2-3,CASSFGGGADTQYF
TRBD2,TRBV7-3,TRBJ2-3,CASSRRSGGTDTQYF